This T cell receptor beta chain emerged from a study of shared clonotypes between healthy human individuals. Profiling relied on immunoSEQ multiplex PCR, and the TCRdb table lists in-frame clones only, not all of them. The sample has 1,500,000 or so clones, roughly 95% seen once; the top ten hold more than 0.9%. J gave up 7 bases and V 5 bases, and 12 bases lay outside the gene matches. The germline V gene encodes CDR1 ENHRY and CDR2 SYGVKD. The CDR3 has 15 amino acids. This sequence joins TRBV10-3 and TRBJ1-2; 8 positions match TRBD1. The origin of this receptor is a man aged 25-45 years in good health. Sequencing was carried out using naive CD4+ T cells sorted from blood. Subset reported: CD45RA+ positively selected. For the CDR3, the DNA is TGTGCCATCAGTTCATATACGACAGGGGTGCTTGGCTACACCTTC. Translating gives CAISSYTTGVLGYTF.